Presented here are 28 T cell receptor beta chains from one specimen sequenced in a study of blood T cell repertoires in COVID-19. Only in-frame clones appear in the TCRdb table, and some are missing; sequencing was by immunoSEQ multiplex PCR. The repertoire has around 190,000 clones, around 80% of them found once; the top ten carry roughly 13%. Input material: peripheral blood. The receptors here all came from a human donor in a cohort sampled during active COVID-19.

J is TRBJ2-1 and V is TRBV5-1; TRBD2 aligns across 8 bases. Germline trimming cut 4 bases from V and 1 base from J; bases unmatched to any gene: 7. This CDR3 contains 16 residues. Germline lookup yields CDR1 SGHRS and CDR2 YFSETQ. As DNA, the CDR3 is TGCGCCAGCAGCCCGGTAGCGGGGACATCCTACAATGAGCAGTTCTTC. It encodes CASSPVAGTSYNEQFF.

This chain uses TRBV25-1 with TRBJ1-5; 7 bases align to TRBD1. Losses at the gene ends were 8 bases for V and 1 base for J; bases not matched to a gene: 5. There are 14 residues in the CDR3. The germline CDR1 and CDR2 sequences are MGHDK and SYGVNS. CDR3 DNA sequence: TGTGCCAGCGGTTCAGGGGGAAGCAATCAGCCCCAGCATTTT. The encoded protein is CASGSGGSNQPQHF.

The chain recombines TRBV2 with TRBJ2-5; weak D call: TRBD2 (5 bases). Trimming left V 6 bases short and J 5 bases short, with 7 bases between. Germline values: CDR1 SNHLY, CDR2 FYNNEI. CDR3 length: 11 amino acids. CDR3 in DNA: TGTGCCAGCAGGGAGGTGGAGACCCAGTACTTC. Its protein is CASREVETQYF.

The chain uses TRBV18 and TRBJ2-5; D not certain. The V and J ends lost 5 bases and 1 base respectively, with 8 bases between them. Germline V gives CDR1 KGHSH, CDR2 LQKENI. The CDR3 extends over 13 amino acids. The CDR3 coding sequence is TGTGCCAGCTCATCCGACATCCAAGAGACCCAGTACTTC. Its protein is CASSSDIQETQYF. The full variable domain, rest sourced from reference TRBV18 and TRBJ2-5, is NAGVMQNPRHLVRRRGQEARLRCSPMKGHSHVYWYRQLPEEGLKFMVYLQKENIIDESGMPKERFSAEFPKEGPSILRIQQVVRGDSAAYFCASSSDIQETQYFGPGTRLLVL.

The CDR3 coding sequence is TGTGCCAGCAGTTTAAGTCTAGGGTCAGGGCTGTACTTC. This gives the protein CASSLSLGSGLYF. The chain recombines TRBV12-3 or TRBV12-4 with TRBJ2-7, with D maybe TRBD1 (5 bases). The V and J ends lost 2 bases and 12 bases respectively, with 17 bases between them. This CDR3 is 13 amino acids long.

CDR3 sequence reads: CASRNTGFSEAFF. The DNA of the CDR3 is TGTGCCAGCAGGAATACAGGGTTTTCTGAAGCTTTCTTT. The chain carries TRBV27 and TRBJ1-1, with TRBD1 as a possible D gene (6 bases). V was pared by 6 bases and J by 6 bases, with 14 bases between. The germline CDR1 and CDR2 sequences are MNHEY and SMNVEV (reference sequence). CDR3 length: 13 residues.

This sequence joins TRBV3-1 (or the pseudogene TRBV3-2) and TRBJ2-3, with 8 bases matching TRBD2. Per the germline V gene, CDR1 is LGHDT and CDR2 is YNNKEL (reference sequence). The CDR3 loop spans 16 amino acids. J was trimmed by 5 bases and V by 0 bases; bases with no gene match: 7. CDR3 nucleotides: TGTGCCAGCAGCCAAGACTGGGGTCGGGGGGGAGATACGCAGTATTTT. Amino acid sequence: CASSQDWGRGGDTQYF.

The V call is TRBV6-5, the J call TRBJ2-1, with TRBD2 matching 7 bases. CDR1 is MNHEY, CDR2 SVGAGI, per germline. The CDR3 covers 15 residues. V trimming: 0 bases; J trimming: 8 bases; junction bases outside the gene matches: 7. Here the CDR3 DNA reads TGTGCCAGCAGTTACTCACGGACTAGTGTGGATGAGCAGTTCTTC. Translating it yields CASSYSRTSVDEQFF.

This clone came up once. V is TRBV11-2 and J is TRBJ2-3; 11 bases are shared with TRBD2. The CDR3 sequence is 15 residues long. V shed 4 bases, J shed 7 bases, and the junction held 7 bases outside the gene matches. The germline gives CDR1 SGHAT, CDR2 FQNNGV. This chain's CDR3 is CASSYTSGSRNTQYF. DNA for the CDR3: TGTGCCAGCAGCTATACTAGCGGGAGTCGTAATACGCAGTATTTT.

V gene TRBV5-1 combines with J gene TRBJ2-5; 10 nucleotides line up with TRBD1. This CDR3 has 15 amino acids. Germline V CDR1 and CDR2: SGHRS, YFSETQ. V lost 1 base and J lost 4; bases outside the gene matches: 4. This CDR3 is CASSLRTGGVETQYF. CDR3 in DNA: TGCGCCAGCAGCTTGAGGACAGGGGGTGTAGAGACCCAGTACTTC.

This sequence joins TRBV28 and TRBJ2-3, with D maybe TRBD1 (5 bases). The CDR3 loop spans 13 amino acids. Trimming pared 5 bases from V and 2 bases from J, leaving 8 bases between. Looked up from germline, CDR1 is MDHEN and CDR2 is SYDVKM. Written as DNA, the CDR3 is TGTGCCAGCAGTACGGACATCACAGATACGCAGTATTTT. Its translation is CASSTDITDTQYF.

The chain couples TRBV29-1 to TRBJ1-1, with TRBD1 identical over 8 bases. CDR3 length: 15 residues. CDR1 and CDR2 (germline): SQVTM, ANQGSEA. Trimming at V came to 5 bases and at J to 3 bases, leaving 11 bases not matched to a gene. The CDR3 reads CSVSRWATGDTEAFF. The DNA for the CDR3 is TGCAGCGTTTCTCGATGGGCGACAGGGGACACTGAAGCTTTCTTT.

The V call is TRBV5-1, the J call TRBJ2-7; unclear D gene. The CDR3 consists of 14 residues. V lost 0 bases, J lost 4 bases, and 11 bases lay in between. Germline CDR1 is SGHRS and CDR2 is YFSETQ. The CDR3 spells CASSLDDSRYEQYF. CDR3 nucleotides: TGCGCCAGCAGCTTGGACGACTCCCGTTACGAGCAGTACTTC.

The V call is TRBV9, the J call TRBJ2-7, with TRBD2 identical over 12 bases. The CDR3 loop spans 16 amino acids. Germline V gene data show CDR1 as SGDLS and CDR2 as YYNGEE. Trimming took 3 bases from V and 4 from J; bases not matched to a gene: 8. The DNA for the CDR3 is TGTGCCAGCAGCGCCGAACAAACTAGCGGGAGGTACGAGCAGTACTTC. Its protein product is CASSAEQTSGRYEQYF.

J is TRBJ1-4 and V is TRBV19; 10 positions match TRBD1. Germline-derived CDR1 and CDR2 are LNHDA and SQIVND (reference sequence). The CDR3 is 12 residues long. The CDR3 bases are TGTGGAGCCCGGGACAGGGGAGGAAAACTGTTTTTT. It codes for CGARDRGGKLFF.

The V gene is TRBV19, the J gene TRBJ2-7; 7 bases match TRBD2. The CDR3 length is 15 residues. After removal of 4 bases from V and 3 bases from J, the junction contained 9 bases not matched to a gene. CDR1 is LNHDA, CDR2 SQIVND, per germline (reference sequence). CDR3 amino acids: CASSRWEGKNYEQYF. The CDR3 DNA follows: TGTGCCAGTAGTAGGTGGGAGGGGAAGAACTACGAGCAGTACTTC.

V usage is TRBV6-6 and J usage is TRBJ1-1, with D perhaps matching TRBD1 (5 bases). The CDR3 extends over 13 amino acids. Per the germline V gene, CDR1 is MNHNY and CDR2 is SVGAGI (reference sequence). V lost 8 bases to trimming and J lost 4 bases, with 14 bases between them. As DNA, the CDR3 is TGTGCCAGCGGCTCTGGGGGGAGCACTGAAGCTTTCTTT. This encodes CASGSGGSTEAFF.

The chain uses TRBV7-2 and TRBJ2-5, with unresolved D. V lost 2 bases to trimming and J lost 4 bases, with 11 bases between them. The CDR3 is 14 amino acids. Germline V CDR1 and CDR2: SGHTA, FQGNSA. CDR3 nucleotides: TGTGCCAGCAGCTTAACCCCACATGGAGAGACCCAGTACTTC. Translated: CASSLTPHGETQYF.

This clone was seen only once. This chain connects TRBV2 to TRBJ1-1, with 9 bases fitting TRBD1. The CDR3 totals 16 residues. Trimming cost V 9 bases and J 0 bases; bases outside gene matches: 11. CDR1 is SNHLY, CDR2 FYNNEI, per germline. In nucleotides, the CDR3 is TGTGCCAGAACCGGGACAGGGTGGAAGTTGAACACTGAAGCTTTCTTT. Protein product: CARTGTGWKLNTEAFF.

This sequence joins TRBV7-6 and TRBJ2-1, with 12 bases fitting TRBD2. This CDR3 spans 16 amino acids. The germline V gene has CDR1 SGHVS and CDR2 FNYEAQ. V shed 4 bases and J 4 bases; nucleotides not matched to a gene: 5. The CDR3 protein is CASSSRTSGAYNEQFF. CDR3 nucleotide sequence: TGTGCCAGCAGCTCCCGGACTAGCGGGGCGTACAATGAGCAGTTCTTC.

This clone occurred a few times. The chain employs TRBV24-1 and TRBJ2-2, with a weak D call TRBD1 (6 bases). Germline values: CDR1 KGHDR, CDR2 SFDVKD. The germline V and J ends were trimmed by 4 bases and 1 base, with 12 bases remaining between them. The CDR3 has 16 amino acids. CDR3 bases: TGTGCCACCAGTGACACGACAGGAAAGAACACCGGGGAGCTGTTTTTT. Translated: CATSDTTGKNTGELFF.

The rearrangement uses TRBV7-2 and TRBJ2-7; TRBD2 is a possible D gene (6 bases). CDR1 is SGHTA, CDR2 FQGNSA, per germline. V dropped 1 base and J dropped 3 bases, with 13 bases sitting between them. This CDR3 contains 15 residues. This CDR3 reads CASSLVASADYEQYF. CDR3 in DNA: TGTGCCAGCAGCTTAGTGGCTAGCGCCGACTACGAGCAGTACTTC. Variable domain in full (rest from reference TRBV7-2 and TRBJ2-7): GAGVSQSPSNKVTEKGKDVELRCDPISGHTALYWYRQSLGQGLEFLIYFQGNSAPDKSGLPSDRFSAERTGGSVSTLTIQRTQQEDSAVYLCASSLVASADYEQYFGPGTRLTVT.

This clone was seen just once. The chain carries TRBV7-2 and TRBJ2-1, with 10 bases aligning to TRBD2. Germline V gene lookup returns CDR1 SGHTA and CDR2 FQGNSA. V gave up 3 bases and J gave up 9 bases; unmatched junction bases: 2. The CDR3 runs to 13 residues. The CDR3 nucleotides read TGTGCCAGCAGCTTGTTAGCGGGGGGTGAGCAGTTCTTC. It specifies CASSLLAGGEQFF. Full variable domain (rest looked up from reference TRBV7-2 and TRBJ2-1): GAGVSQSPSNKVTEKGKDVELRCDPISGHTALYWYRQSLGQGLEFLIYFQGNSAPDKSGLPSDRFSAERTGGSVSTLTIQRTQQEDSAVYLCASSLLAGGEQFFGPGTRLTVL.

The V and J genes are TRBV18 and TRBJ2-1, with TRBD2 identical over 10 bases. This CDR3 has 16 residues. V gave up 5 bases and J gave up 7 bases; unmatched junction bases: 11. The germline V gene has CDR1 KGHSH and CDR2 LQKENI. CDR3 bases: TGTGCCAGCTCAAGAGGAGCGGGAGGGAAGGGAAATGAGCAGTTCTTC. Translated: CASSRGAGGKGNEQFF.

The chain combines TRBV18 with TRBJ1-1; D not resolved. This CDR3 is built from 14 residues. Trimming took 0 bases from V and 1 from J, leaving 6 bases between them. CDR1 is KGHSH and CDR2 is LQKENI in the germline V gene. The DNA of the CDR3 is TGTGCCAGCTCACCACCTTTGAGGAACACTGAAGCTTTCTTT. Its protein product is CASSPPLRNTEAFF.

Comments on this clone: Other DNA sequences in this sample translate to the same CDR3. The rearrangement uses TRBV27 and TRBJ1-2; 8 bases map to TRBD1. This CDR3 region has 14 residues. With V trimmed by 3 bases and J by 6 bases, 6 bases remained unmatched. Germline CDR1 is MNHEY and CDR2 is SMNVEV (reference sequence). The CDR3 DNA reads as TGTGCCAGCAGTTTGGGCAGGGGGCAGGATGGCTACACCTTC. Protein: CASSLGRGQDGYTF.

About this clone itself: A junction boundary mismatches the germline segment, possibly from a read error. The V and J genes are TRBV5-1 and TRBJ2-2, with D unresolved. This CDR3 has 13 amino acids. In germline, CDR1 is SGHRS, CDR2 YFSETQ. DNA of the CDR3: TGCGCCAGCAGCCGCGTAAACAGCGGGGAGCTGTTTTTT. Translating gives CASSRVNSGELFF.

There are many counts of this clone. The V call is TRBV7-2, the J call TRBJ2-7; maybe TRBD2 (5 bases). The germline V gene has CDR1 SGHTA and CDR2 FQGNSA. Deletions cut 5 bases from V and 5 bases from J, with 19 bases between. This CDR3 contains 15 residues. CDR3 residues: CASSPLPGSGNEQYF. The CDR3 nucleotides read TGTGCCAGCAGCCCATTACCGGGAAGTGGGAACGAGCAGTACTTC.